Following are 29 T cell receptor beta chains from one sample sequenced in a study of patients and donors after allogeneic stem cell transplantation. A single record per CDR3 protein comes from TCRdb applying MiXCR to the RT-PCR reads. The table records 400,000 to 450,000 distinct CDR3 sequences, around 16% of them present only once. Sequenced sample: blood, either unsorted or a sorted T cell fraction (not recorded which). Receptors were obtained from a human donor who was either an allogeneic HSCT recipient or a stem cell or donor lymphocyte infusion donor (not recorded which). It is not recorded whose cells these are; they may come from a transplant donor.

The chain combines TRBV9 with TRBJ2-7; D call uncertain. Germline-derived CDR1 and CDR2 are SGDLS and YYNGEE. The V end was cut by 4 bases, the J end by 0 bases, with 14 bases between. This CDR3 contains 15 residues. The CDR3 nucleotides read TGTGCCAGCAGCCCGAGATCCGCCGACTCCTACGAGCAGTACTTC. It specifies CASSPRSADSYEQYF.

The sample holds a few counts of this clonotype. The chain employs TRBV18 and TRBJ2-3; 12 bases agree with TRBD2. CDR1 and CDR2 from the germline V gene are KGHSH and LQKENI. V gave up 3 bases and J gave up 3 bases; unmatched junction bases: 10. The length of the CDR3 is 18 residues. The CDR3 protein is CASSPLPSGGAGTDTQYF. The CDR3 coding sequence is TGTGCCAGCTCACCGCTTCCTAGCGGGGGGGCCGGGACAGATACGCAGTATTTT.

The chain's CDR3 is CASSQVGGNSPLHF. The CDR3 bases are TGCGCCAGCAGCCAAGTGGGGGGTAATTCACCCCTCCACTTT. This sequence joins TRBV4-3 and TRBJ1-6; D perhaps matches TRBD1 (5 bases). This CDR3 is 14 amino acids long. Trimming left V 1 base short and J 6 bases short, with 7 bases between. The germline CDR1 and CDR2 sequences are LGHNA and YSLEER.

The table lists this clonotype with a few counts. The CDR3 nucleotides are TGTGCCAGCAGCCAACGTCTGGATACGCAGTATTTT. Encoded protein: CASSQRLDTQYF. This chain links TRBV3-1 with TRBJ2-3, with D uncertain. Germline values: CDR1 LGHDT, CDR2 YNNKEL (reference sequence). V shed 2 bases and J shed 6 bases, with 6 bases lying between them. This CDR3 contains 12 residues.

The rearrangement links TRBV19 to TRBJ2-5, with D unclear. Between the trimmed V and J ends, which lost 7 bases and 5 bases, there was a span of 11 bases. Germline V lookup: CDR1 LNHDA, CDR2 SQIVND (reference sequence). The CDR3 is made up of 12 amino acids. CDR3 sequence: CASMGYGETQYF. As DNA, the CDR3 is TGTGCCAGTATGGGGTACGGTGAGACCCAGTACTTC.

This clonotype showed up just a few times. This chain connects TRBV4-2 to TRBJ2-7, with 8 nucleotides matching TRBD1. The V segment lost 1 base and the J segment 0 bases; nucleotides outside the gene matches: 5. The germline V gene has CDR1 LGHNA and CDR2 YNFKEQ. CDR3 size: 16 residues. The CDR3 region has the DNA TGTGCCAGCAGCCAAGGGACAGGGTCTGGCTCCTACGAGCAGTACTTC. Its translation: CASSQGTGSGSYEQYF.

This clonotype was seen many times. The chain is built from TRBV12-3 or TRBV12-4 and TRBJ1-1; weak D call: TRBD1 (6 bases). The CDR3 is 14 amino acids. Deletions cut 6 bases from V and 1 base from J, with 12 bases between. In DNA, the CDR3 is TGTGCCAGCAGGCAGGGGTGGGAGAACACTGAAGCTTTCTTT. Encoded protein: CASRQGWENTEAFF.

This clonotype has a handful of counts. This rearrangement joins TRBV21-1 to TRBJ2-7; the DNA was not used to check the table's D call, TRBD1. TRBV21-1 is classified as a pseudogene. This CDR3 spans 15 amino acids. CDR3 sequence: CASSKAGQGTNEQYF. The CDR3 nucleotides read TGTGCCAGCAGCAAAGCTGGGCAGGGGACCAACGAGCAGTACTTC.

This clonotype was seen only a few times. This chain connects TRBV20-1 to TRBJ2-7, with TRBD2 identical over 7 bases. Trimming at V came to 3 bases and at J to 3 bases, leaving 14 bases not matched to a gene. The CDR3 extends over 16 amino acids. Germline CDR1 and CDR2: DFQATT and SNEGSKA (reference sequence). This CDR3 reads CSASFSSQRGYYEQYF. The DNA of the CDR3 is TGCAGTGCTAGTTTCAGTTCCCAGCGGGGTTACTACGAGCAGTACTTC.

This clonotype was seen a few times. The chain has TRBV18 and TRBJ1-5, with 7 bases aligning to TRBD1. The trim removed 3 bases at V and 11 bases at J, leaving 16 bases unmatched. The CDR3 extends over 16 amino acids. The germline gives CDR1 KGHSH, CDR2 LQKENI. The CDR3 protein is CASSPRDRISHQTQHF. The CDR3 DNA follows: TGTGCCAGCTCACCCCGGGACAGAATTAGCCACCAGACCCAGCATTTT.

V usage is TRBV2 and J usage is TRBJ1-4, with 11 bases identical to TRBD1. Germline V gives CDR1 SNHLY, CDR2 FYNNEI. V lost 8 bases to trimming and J lost 3 bases; unmatched junction nucleotides: 5. The CDR3 extends over 15 amino acids. The CDR3 nucleotides read TGTGCCAGCGGGGACAGGGGGTCGCCTAATGAAAAACTGTTTTTT. It yields the protein CASGDRGSPNEKLFF.

This clonotype was detected a few times. This chain links TRBV7-9 with TRBJ2-4; D is possibly TRBD1 (5 bases). The V gene's germline CDR1 is SEHNR and CDR2 FQNEAQ (reference sequence). V was shortened by 4 bases and J by 8 bases, with 9 bases between the two germline ends. There are 12 residues in the CDR3. In DNA form, the CDR3 reads TGTGCCAGCAGCTCCGACAGTTACATTCAGTACTTC. This sequence encodes CASSSDSYIQYF.

The rearrangement uses TRBV15 and TRBJ1-2, with D maybe TRBD1 (5 bases). Trimming pared 0 bases from V and 2 bases from J, leaving 10 bases between. The V gene's germline CDR1 is LNHNV and CDR2 YYDKDF (reference sequence). The CDR3 consists of 15 residues. The CDR3 loop reads CATSRDRGVNYGYTF. Here the CDR3 DNA reads TGTGCCACCAGCAGAGATCGGGGGGTCAACTATGGCTACACCTTC.

V and J are TRBV18 and TRBJ2-5, with a weak D call TRBD1 (6 bases). Germline CDR1 is KGHSH and CDR2 is LQKENI. The CDR3 covers 15 residues. The V gene lost 2 bases and the J gene lost 4 bases, with 14 bases spanning the gap. The CDR3 loop is CASSPARGKGETQYF. The CDR3 nucleotides are TGTGCCAGCTCACCAGCAAGGGGGAAAGGAGAGACCCAGTACTTC.

This clonotype came up a few times. The gene calls are TRBV6-6 and TRBJ1-1, with D uncertain. Trimming stripped 3 bases from V and 6 bases from J, with 8 bases between. This CDR3 spans 12 amino acids. CDR1 MNHNY and CDR2 SVGAGI come from the germline V gene (reference sequence). Here the CDR3 reads CASSYVVAEAFF. The CDR3 coding sequence is TGTGCCAGCAGTTATGTGGTGGCTGAAGCTTTCTTT.

This chain joins TRBV10-3 and TRBJ2-4, with D possibly being TRBD1 or TRBD2 (5 bases each). This CDR3 is built from 17 residues. Germline assignment: CDR1 ENHRY and CDR2 SYGVKD. Trimming removed 0 bases at V and 1 base at J, with 13 bases between. The CDR3 DNA follows: TGTGCCATCAGTGAGTCGAATGGCGAGGGGGCCAAAAACATTCAGTACTTC. As protein: CAISESNGEGAKNIQYF.

J is TRBJ2-5 and V is TRBV6-2 or TRBV6-3, with 10 nucleotides matching TRBD2. Germline V gene data show CDR1 as MNHEY and CDR2 as SVGEGT. CDR3 length: 14 amino acids. V shed 6 bases and J 4 bases; nucleotides not matched to a gene: 5. This CDR3 reads CASRRSSGGETQYF. As DNA, the CDR3 is TGTGCCAGCAGACGTTCTAGCGGGGGAGAGACCCAGTACTTC.

The chain joins TRBV9 to TRBJ2-3; TRBD2 matches at 9 bases. Germline CDR1 and CDR2: SGDLS and YYNGEE. CDR3 length: 14 residues. V trimming: 3 bases; J trimming: 2 bases; junction bases outside the gene matches: 1. CDR3 nucleotide sequence: TGTGCCAGCAGCGGGGGACTAGCCACAGATACGCAGTATTTT. Its translation: CASSGGLATDTQYF.

This clonotype was detected only a few times. J is TRBJ2-2 and V is TRBV5-1; D is undetermined. V lost 0 bases to trimming and J lost 0 bases, with 6 bases between them. CDR1 and CDR2 from the germline V gene are SGHRS and YFSETQ. The CDR3 is made up of 15 amino acids. Here the CDR3 DNA reads TGCGCCAGCAGCTTGGAAATTCCGAACACCGGGGAGCTGTTTTTT. Translation: CASSLEIPNTGELFF.

The chain uses TRBV12-3 or TRBV12-4 and TRBJ1-4; perhaps TRBD1 as D (6 bases). V was trimmed by 3 bases and J by 4 bases, leaving 15 bases between them. The CDR3 is 16 amino acids. Here the CDR3 DNA reads TGTGCCAGCAGTTTGGTCAGGGGCAAGTTTAATGAAAAACTGTTTTTT. It encodes CASSLVRGKFNEKLFF.

V and J are TRBV5-1 and TRBJ2-4, with 9 bases matching TRBD1. Germline trimming cut 4 bases from V and 8 bases from J; bases unmatched to any gene: 10. The CDR3 is 15 residues long. Germline-derived CDR1 and CDR2 are SGHRS and YFSETQ. In DNA, the CDR3 is TGCGCCAGCAGCCACGACAGGGGGGGATTTGACATTCAGTACTTC. The encoded protein is CASSHDRGGFDIQYF. Using reference TRBV5-1 and TRBJ2-4 for the parts outside the CDR3, the full variable domain is KAGVTQTPRYLIKTRGQQVTLSCSPISGHRSVSWYQQTPGQGLQFLFEYFSETQRNKGNFPGRFSGRQFSNSRSEMNVSTLELGDSALYLCASSHDRGGFDIQYFGAGTRLSVL.

This clonotype came up a few times. V usage is TRBV6-1 and J usage is TRBJ1-5, with D perhaps matching TRBD1 (5 bases). The germline V gene has CDR1 MNHNS and CDR2 SASEGT. The V end was cut by 6 bases, the J end by 1 base, with 10 bases between. CDR3 length equals 14 residues. CDR3 nucleotide sequence: TGTGCCAGCAGCGGGGACTTGAGCAATCAGCCCCAGCATTTT. It yields the protein CASSGDLSNQPQHF.

This clonotype was seen more than once but under ten times. The chain is built from TRBV27 and TRBJ2-7, with D perhaps TRBD1 (6 bases). Trimming removed 0 bases at V and 3 bases at J, with 15 bases between. Germline CDR1 MNHEY, CDR2 SMNVEV (reference sequence). The CDR3 length is 16 residues. CDR3 sequence reads: CASSLSIQGFVYEQYF. CDR3 nucleotides: TGTGCCAGCAGTTTATCGATACAGGGTTTTGTCTACGAGCAGTACTTC.

The chain links TRBV15 to TRBJ1-2; D remains unclear. Germline V gene sequence: CDR1 LNHNV, CDR2 YYDKDF (reference sequence). The V and J ends lost 2 bases and 6 bases respectively, with 7 bases between them. The CDR3 has 12 residues. CDR3 protein: CATSRNSDGYTF. The CDR3 DNA sequence: TGTGCCACCAGCAGAAATTCCGATGGCTACACCTTC.

The chain carries TRBV6-5 and TRBJ1-1; TRBD1 aligns across 8 bases. The ends lost 10 bases at V and 11 bases at J; junction bases unmatched: 6. This CDR3 spans 10 amino acids. The germline V gene encodes CDR1 MNHEY and CDR2 SVGAGI. CDR3 region: CATGQGRAFF. DNA for the CDR3: TGTGCCACCGGACAGGGCCGGGCTTTCTTT.

This clonotype was counted a few times. This chain connects TRBV19 to TRBJ2-7, with a possible D match to TRBD2 (6 bases). Germline assignment: CDR1 LNHDA and CDR2 SQIVND (reference sequence). V lost 8 bases and J 4 bases, leaving 18 bases between the germline ends. This CDR3 is 14 amino acids long. The CDR3 protein is CASGGVGGRYEQYF. CDR3 nucleotide sequence: TGTGCCAGTGGTGGCGTGGGAGGTCGGTACGAGCAGTACTTC.

This clonotype has a handful of counts. The chain links TRBV15 to TRBJ2-5; 8 nucleotides line up with TRBD2. The CDR3 is 16 residues long. The V gene end was trimmed by 1 base and the J gene end by 4 bases; junction bases not matched to a gene: 8. Germline lookup yields CDR1 LNHNV and CDR2 YYDKDF (reference sequence). For the CDR3, the DNA is TGTGCCACCAGCAGAGCGGGGGGGCTCAAGTTAGAGACCCAGTACTTC. Its protein product is CATSRAGGLKLETQYF. Based on the CDR3 plus reference TRBV15 and TRBJ2-5, the full variable domain is DAMVIQNPRYQVTQFGKPVTLSCSQTLNHNVMYWYQQKSSQAPKLLFHYYDKDFNNEADTPDNFQSRRPNTSFCFLDIRSPGLGDTAMYLCATSRAGGLKLETQYFGPGTRLLVL.

This clonotype was seen at least ten times. The chain uses TRBV7-2 and TRBJ2-7; no clear D. CDR3 length equals 13 residues. Trimming left V 2 bases short and J 4 bases short, with 9 bases between. Germline V lookup: CDR1 SGHTA, CDR2 FQGNSA. CDR3 sequence (DNA): TGTGCCAGCAGCTTATTGGCCCCATACGAGCAGTACTTC. It is translated as CASSLLAPYEQYF.

A remark on this clonotype: Just one base apart from a much larger clone, this may be a read error. This CDR3 is missing its conserved last phenylalanine or tryptophan, likely due to a read error. The chain uses TRBV5-1 and TRBJ1-1, with 12 positions matching TRBD1. Unmatched junction bases numbered 5, after V lost 0 bases and J lost 5 bases. The CDR3 extends over 16 amino acids. The germline CDR1 and CDR2 sequences are SGHRS and YFSETQ. The chain's CDR3 is CASSLEGQGARTEAFL. In DNA, the CDR3 is TGCGCCAGCAGCTTGGAGGGACAGGGGGCGCGGACTGAAGCTTTCTTA.